Listed here are 20 T cell receptor beta chains from one sample, sequenced in a study of beta chain features in type 1 diabetes. Since all of the isolated RNA was reverse transcribed, expressed TCRB transcripts were what got sequenced. Produced via immunoSEQ multiplex PCR; TCRdb's table is partial and in-frame only. Counted here are 150,000 to 180,000 clones, under 9.5% occurring once; the ten biggest clones make up about 0.6%. Specimen: central memory CD4+ T cells from blood. The receptors were gathered from a man between 18 and 29 years old in good health.

This chain uses TRBV28 with TRBJ2-2, with 9 bases aligning to TRBD1. V shed 0 bases, J shed 7 bases, and the junction held 6 bases outside the gene matches. This CDR3 has 16 residues. CDR1 is MDHEN, CDR2 SYDVKM, per germline. DNA for the CDR3: TGTGCCAGCAGTTTATGGGGACAGGGTGAGGACGGGGAGCTGTTTTTT. It is translated as CASSLWGQGEDGELFF.

In this sample, this clone turned up many times. The chain uses TRBV19 and TRBJ2-3; 14 bases are shared with TRBD2. This CDR3 has 16 amino acids. Per the germline V gene, CDR1 is LNHDA and CDR2 is SQIVND (reference sequence). V shed 7 bases and J 6 bases; nucleotides not matched to a gene: 9. The CDR3 sequence: CASTPTSGGAADTQYF. As DNA, the CDR3 is TGTGCCAGTACACCGACTAGCGGGGGGGCCGCGGATACGCAGTATTTT.

CDR3 DNA: TGTGCCAGCAGCCTCGGAGCAGGGTCACCCCTCCACTTT. Translating it yields CASSLGAGSPLHF. The V and J genes are TRBV28 and TRBJ1-6, with D maybe TRBD1 (5 bases). V lost 6 bases and J lost 10, with 13 bases in between. From germline, CDR1 is MDHEN and CDR2 SYDVKM. The CDR3 spans 13 residues.

Written as DNA, the CDR3 is TGTGCCTGGAGTGGAGGCCGTCGGGAATATAGCAATCAGCCCCAGCATTTT. Protein product: CAWSGGRREYSNQPQHF. The J gene is TRBJ1-5, the V gene TRBV30; D is uncertain. Trimming pared 1 base from V and 0 bases from J, leaving 16 bases between. The CDR3 covers 17 residues. Germline V gene sequence: CDR1 GTSNPN, CDR2 SVGIG (reference sequence).

The chain couples TRBV7-9 to TRBJ2-5; 8 nucleotides line up with TRBD2. The germline V gene has CDR1 SEHNR and CDR2 FQNEAQ (reference sequence). With V trimmed by 6 bases and J by 5 bases, 11 bases remained unmatched. The CDR3 runs to 15 residues. The CDR3 is CASSPTGRGGETQYF. The CDR3 nucleotides read TGTGCCAGCAGTCCAACCGGGAGGGGTGGGGAGACCCAGTACTTC.

The sample holds many counts of this clone. V usage is TRBV5-1 and J usage is TRBJ2-1; unclear D gene. This CDR3 is 13 amino acids long. Looked up from germline, CDR1 is SGHRS and CDR2 is YFSETQ. V was pared by 1 base and J by 5 bases, with 7 bases between. In nucleotides, the CDR3 is TGCGCCAGCAGCTTGTCTGGCAACAATGAGCAGTTCTTC. Protein product: CASSLSGNNEQFF.

The chain joins TRBV7-2 to TRBJ2-1; D not resolved. V was trimmed by 1 base and J by 7 bases, leaving 14 bases between them. There are 15 residues in the CDR3. Germline loops: CDR1 SGHTA, CDR2 FQGNSA. CDR3 protein: CASSLDPQVWNEQFF. CDR3 coding DNA: TGTGCCAGCAGCTTAGACCCTCAGGTATGGAATGAGCAGTTCTTC. The full variable domain, rest sourced from reference TRBV7-2 and TRBJ2-1, is GAGVSQSPSNKVTEKGKDVELRCDPISGHTALYWYRQSLGQGLEFLIYFQGNSAPDKSGLPSDRFSAERTGGSVSTLTIQRTQQEDSAVYLCASSLDPQVWNEQFFGPGTRLTVL.

This sequence joins TRBV11-2 and TRBJ2-1, with a tentative D call TRBD1 (6 bases). Looked up from germline, CDR1 is SGHAT and CDR2 is FQNNGV. V lost 1 base and J 5 bases, leaving 12 bases between the germline ends. This CDR3 spans 15 amino acids. The CDR3 loop reads CASSLGAGEDNEQFF. As DNA, the CDR3 is TGTGCCAGCAGCTTAGGGGCAGGGGAAGACAATGAGCAGTTCTTC.

The chain employs TRBV5-1 and TRBJ2-7; 8 bases align to TRBD1. From germline, CDR1 is SGHRS and CDR2 YFSETQ. The J segment lost 6 bases and the V segment lost 3 bases, leaving 8 bases of the junction unmatched. The CDR3 is made up of 14 amino acids. CDR3 protein: CASSSRDRYFEQYF. In DNA, the CDR3 is TGCGCCAGCAGCTCCCGGGACAGGTATTTCGAGCAGTACTTC.

This clone turned up a few times. The genes are TRBV30 and TRBJ2-5; 9 bases align to TRBD2. After removal of 0 bases from V and 5 bases from J, the junction contained 7 bases not matched to a gene. The V gene's germline CDR1 is GTSNPN and CDR2 SVGIG (reference sequence). This CDR3 spans 15 amino acids. The CDR3 reads CAWSVGGRAWETQYF. The DNA of the CDR3 is TGTGCCTGGAGTGTAGGCGGGAGGGCCTGGGAGACCCAGTACTTC.

This rearrangement joins TRBV5-1 to TRBJ2-2, with TRBD1 matching 10 bases. The germline CDR1 and CDR2 sequences are SGHRS and YFSETQ. CDR3 length equals 19 residues. V lost 2 bases, J lost 5 bases, and 15 bases stayed unmatched. The DNA of the CDR3 is TGCGCCAGCAGCTTCCGGGACAGGGGACGCCTGCTGGGGACCGGGGAGCTGTTTTTT. This codes for CASSFRDRGRLLGTGELFF.

The rearrangement uses TRBV19 and TRBJ1-5; perhaps TRBD1 as D (5 bases). The CDR3 has 17 residues. V lost 4 bases and J 2 bases, leaving 18 bases between the germline ends. Germline V gene sequence: CDR1 LNHDA, CDR2 SQIVND (reference sequence). The CDR3 DNA is TGTGCCAGTAGTACCGAACACGGCGGGGCCGGCAATCAGCCCCAGCATTTT. Its translation: CASSTEHGGAGNQPQHF.

V and J are TRBV5-1 and TRBJ2-2; 8 bases fit TRBD1. Germline-derived CDR1 and CDR2 are SGHRS and YFSETQ. The length of the CDR3 is 14 residues. V lost 5 bases, J lost 6 bases, and 6 bases stayed unmatched. The CDR3, as DNA: TGCGCCAGCAGATCCCAGGGGGCGTCCGGGGAGCTGTTTTTT. Its translation is CASRSQGASGELFF. Together with reference TRBV5-1 and TRBJ2-2, the CDR3 gives the full variable domain: KAGVTQTPRYLIKTRGQQVTLSCSPISGHRSVSWYQQTPGQGLQFLFEYFSETQRNKGNFPGRFSGRQFSNSRSEMNVSTLELGDSALYLCASRSQGASGELFFGEGSRLTVL.

In its sample, this clone was seen a few times. This chain links TRBV27 with TRBJ1-5; D perhaps matches TRBD1 (5 bases). The CDR3 contains 18 residues. V was shortened by 5 bases and J by 2 bases, with 22 bases between the two germline ends. Germline assignment: CDR1 MNHEY and CDR2 SMNVEV (reference sequence). The CDR3 nucleotides are TGTGCCAGCAGTCCGACGCGGAGGTTACGGGGGGGCAATCAGCCCCAGCATTTT. It encodes CASSPTRRLRGGNQPQHF.

This chain uses TRBV15 with TRBJ1-1, with TRBD1 matching 7 bases. This CDR3 has 15 amino acids. V lost 6 bases and J lost 2; bases outside the gene matches: 9. Germline values: CDR1 LNHNV, CDR2 YYDKDF (reference sequence). The DNA of the CDR3 is TGTGCCACCAGTAAGGCCGGGACAGTAAACACTGAAGCTTTCTTT. Translated, it gives CATSKAGTVNTEAFF.

This clone occurred a few times. This chain links TRBV11-3 with TRBJ2-4, with 7 bases identical to TRBD2. CDR1 is SGHNT and CDR2 is YENEEA in the germline V gene. V shed 2 bases, J shed 8 bases, and the junction held 3 bases outside the gene matches. This CDR3 spans 13 amino acids. CDR3 in DNA: TGTGCCAGCAGCTTAATGGCGGGGGACATTCAGTACTTC. This gives the protein CASSLMAGDIQYF.

This clone was seen only a few times. J is TRBJ2-5 and V is TRBV7-2, with D tentatively TRBD2 (6 bases). Germline V lookup: CDR1 SGHTA, CDR2 FQGNSA. V dropped 5 bases and J dropped 5 bases, with 18 bases sitting between them. This CDR3 comprises 15 residues. CDR3 bases: TGTGCCAGCAGCCTCACCGGGGGTGGCGGGGAGACCCAGTACTTC. This gives the protein CASSLTGGGGETQYF.

CDR3 DNA: TGTGCCAGTAGTTTAAAGGGACAGGGGGCGACTGAGCAGTTCTTC. It encodes CASSLKGQGATEQFF. The rearrangement joins TRBV19 to TRBJ2-1; the match to TRBD1 covers 12 bases. The CDR3 loop spans 15 amino acids. CDR1 LNHDA and CDR2 SQIVND come from the germline V gene (reference sequence). After removal of 5 bases from V and 9 bases from J, the junction contained 8 bases not matched to a gene. The full variable domain, completed using reference TRBV19 and TRBJ2-1, is DGGITQSPKYLFRKEGQNVTLSCEQNLNHDAMYWYRQDPGQGLRLIYYSQIVNDFQKGDIAEGYSVSREKKESFPLTVTSAQKNPTAFYLCASSLKGQGATEQFFGPGTRLTVL.

This clone showed up many times. The rearrangement uses TRBV30 and TRBJ2-3; TRBD2 matches at 9 bases. In germline, CDR1 is GTSNPN, CDR2 SVGIG (reference sequence). The CDR3 consists of 15 residues. Germline trimming cut 8 bases from V and 2 bases from J; bases unmatched to any gene: 11. CDR3 region: CASSGGQADTDTQYF. The CDR3 DNA reads TGTGCCAGTAGCGGGGGCCAAGCTGACACAGATACGCAGTATTTT.

This clone was found a few times. This chain joins TRBV18 and TRBJ1-2; a possible D gene is TRBD1 (5 bases). The CDR3 is 13 residues long. V was pared by 3 bases and J by 8 bases, with 13 bases between. In germline, CDR1 is KGHSH, CDR2 LQKENI. In nucleotides, the CDR3 is TGTGCCAGCTCACCGGGGCAGAATGGAGGCTACACCTTC. Translation gives CASSPGQNGGYTF.